These 14 T cell receptor beta chains were sequenced from one sample in a study of T cell responses to AZD1222 COVID-19 vaccine. This table comes from immunoSEQ multiplex PCR, and its TCRdb copy is limited to in-frame clones, with some not included. The data contain about 160,000 clones, roughly nine tenths of them singletons. The specimen was peripheral blood, collected on day 0 of AZD1222 vaccination. All receptors come from an adult in good health.

The rearrangement links TRBV3-1 (or the pseudogene TRBV3-2) to TRBJ2-3; maybe TRBD2 (6 bases). The V and J ends lost 4 bases and 4 bases respectively, with 24 bases between them. Germline values: CDR1 LGHDT, CDR2 YNNKEL (reference sequence). The CDR3 is made up of 18 amino acids. CDR3 sequence (DNA): TGTGCCAGCAGCCCTAGAGGGCCCGTTGGGAGGACGGCAGATACGCAGTATTTT. Its translation: CASSPRGPVGRTADTQYF.

This rearrangement joins TRBV19 to TRBJ2-7; a weak D match, TRBD2 (7 bases). The CDR3 runs 16 residues. V lost 3 bases, J lost 1 base, and 16 bases lay in between. Germline V lookup: CDR1 LNHDA, CDR2 SQIVND (reference sequence). In DNA form, the CDR3 reads TGTGCCAGTAGTATTGAGCTGGGGGGGCTGTCCTACGAGCAGTACTTC. The encoded protein is CASSIELGGLSYEQYF. Drawing the rest from reference TRBV19 and TRBJ2-7, the complete variable domain is DGGITQSPKYLFRKEGQNVTLSCEQNLNHDAMYWYRQDPGQGLRLIYYSQIVNDFQKGDIAEGYSVSREKKESFPLTVTSAQKNPTAFYLCASSIELGGLSYEQYFGPGTRLTVT.

The CDR3: CASSDGPGLNTEAFF. The CDR3 DNA reads as TGTGCCAGCAGCGATGGCCCGGGGTTGAACACTGAAGCTTTCTTT. The chain has TRBV7-6 and TRBJ1-1; no clear D. Germline-derived CDR1 and CDR2 are SGHVS and FNYEAQ. V lost 5 bases, J lost 0 bases, and 13 bases lay in between. This CDR3 has 15 amino acids.

The rearrangement joins TRBV5-4 to TRBJ2-6; D is unresolved. This CDR3 has 13 amino acids. Germline V gene sequence: CDR1 SGHNT, CDR2 YYREEE (reference sequence). Between the trimmed V and J ends, which lost 2 bases and 1 base, there was a span of 1 base. CDR3 nucleotides: TGTGCCAGCAGCTTATCTGGGGCCAACGTCCTGACTTTC. It encodes CASSLSGANVLTF.

The chain carries TRBV7-2 and TRBJ2-1; D is possibly TRBD1 or TRBD2 (6 bases each). The CDR3 length is 15 residues. Per germline, CDR1 SGHTA and CDR2 FQGNSA. The germline V and J ends were trimmed by 2 bases and 2 bases, with 10 bases remaining between them. This CDR3 reads CASSLMGGPYNEQFF. CDR3 in DNA: TGTGCCAGCAGCTTAATGGGGGGCCCCTACAATGAGCAGTTCTTC.

The rearrangement uses TRBV2 and TRBJ2-3, with TRBD1 matching 8 bases. The CDR3 covers 12 residues. Germline V gene lookup returns CDR1 SNHLY and CDR2 FYNNEI. V gave up 10 bases and J gave up 3 bases; unmatched junction bases: 3. CDR3 protein: CATNRGTDTQYF. DNA of the CDR3: TGTGCCACCAACAGGGGGACAGATACGCAGTATTTT.

This chain uses TRBV10-3 with TRBJ1-2; perhaps TRBD1 as D (6 bases). The V gene lost 6 bases and the J gene lost 0 bases, with 17 bases spanning the gap. This CDR3 contains 16 residues. The germline V gene encodes CDR1 ENHRY and CDR2 SYGVKD. The CDR3 DNA reads TGTGCCATCAGCCCGGACAGCCAAAATTCTAACTATGGCTACACCTTC. It yields the protein CAISPDSQNSNYGYTF.

V and J are TRBV7-2 and TRBJ1-5; 7 nucleotides line up with TRBD1. CDR3 length: 14 amino acids. V shed 2 bases, J shed 11 bases, and the junction held 9 bases outside the gene matches. Germline V gene lookup returns CDR1 SGHTA and CDR2 FQGNSA. DNA for the CDR3: TGTGCCAGCAGCTTAAAGGGGGCGATGGCGACCCAGCATTTT. This translates into CASSLKGAMATQHF. The variable domain in full, with the rest retrieved from reference TRBV7-2 and TRBJ1-5, is GAGVSQSPSNKVTEKGKDVELRCDPISGHTALYWYRQSLGQGLEFLIYFQGNSAPDKSGLPSDRFSAERTGGSVSTLTIQRTQQEDSAVYLCASSLKGAMATQHFGDGTRLSIL.

V usage is TRBV4-3 and J usage is TRBJ2-7; D possibly matches TRBD1 or TRBD2 (6 bases each). Per germline, CDR1 LGHNA and CDR2 YSLEER. This CDR3 has 15 amino acids. V was shortened by 0 bases and J by 0 bases, with 9 bases between the two germline ends. CDR3 region: CASSQDGGGSYEQYF. For the CDR3, the DNA is TGCGCCAGCAGCCAAGACGGAGGGGGCTCCTACGAGCAGTACTTC.

The chain is built from TRBV5-6 and TRBJ1-5; D is possibly TRBD1 (6 bases). Germline V CDR1 and CDR2: SGHDT, YYEEEE. Trimming pared 6 bases from V and 1 base from J, leaving 20 bases between. There are 17 residues in the CDR3. CDR3 DNA sequence: TGTGCCAGCATCCCTGATTCACAGGGAGAGAGCAATCAGCCCCAGCATTTT. Amino acids: CASIPDSQGESNQPQHF.

The chain joins TRBV30 to TRBJ1-5; TRBD1 agrees at 7 bases. The CDR3 has 13 residues. V dropped 4 bases and J dropped 6; count of bases not matched to a gene: 6. Germline CDR1 GTSNPN, CDR2 SVGIG (reference sequence). CDR3 sequence (DNA): TGTGCCTGGACAGAAGGGGGCGGTCAGCCCCAGCATTTT. Residues: CAWTEGGGQPQHF.

This clone was observed once. V and J are TRBV30 and TRBJ2-7, with a tentative D call TRBD1 (5 bases). Trimming took off 8 bases at V and 5 bases at J, with 19 bases between the two ends. The CDR3 runs 13 residues. Germline-derived CDR1 and CDR2 are GTSNPN and SVGIG (reference sequence). DNA for the CDR3: TGTGCCATAGATAGTCCAGGGAAACACGAGCAGTACTTC. Translating it yields CAIDSPGKHEQYF.

This sequence joins TRBV6-4 and TRBJ1-2; D gene ambiguous. Germline-derived CDR1 and CDR2 are MRHNA and SNTAGT. The CDR3 consists of 14 residues. Trimming took off 5 bases at V and 6 bases at J, with 16 bases between the two ends. The CDR3 reads CASSLNSDLDGYTF. The CDR3 DNA is TGTGCCAGCAGTTTGAACTCCGACCTAGATGGCTACACCTTC.

The chain recombines TRBV30 with TRBJ2-2; D is unresolved. CDR1 and CDR2 from the germline V gene are GTSNPN and SVGIG (reference sequence). This CDR3 comprises 12 residues. Between the trimmed V and J ends, which lost 2 bases and 5 bases, there was a span of 6 bases. This chain's CDR3 is CAWSKETGELFF. The DNA of the CDR3 is TGTGCCTGGAGTAAGGAGACCGGGGAGCTGTTTTTT.